The source of this T cell receptor (beta chain) is a study of cytomegalovirus exposure and HLA in healthy donors. The PCR was carried out with 60 Vbeta primers and 13 Jbeta primers. The data were produced by immunoSEQ multiplex PCR, yet TCRdb's version contains in-frame clones alone and is incomplete. The sample yields some 120,000 clones, about 86% seen once. Whole-study results and caveats: Researchers reported that a few CMV-associated chains were confirmed in vitro as CMV antigen-specific. Cytomegalovirus-associated status was assigned to approximately 160 TCR beta chains. Apart from CMV serostatus, no immune exposure information was available.

The germline CDR1 and CDR2 sequences are SGHTA and FQGNSA. Germline trimming cut 5 bases from V and 1 base from J; bases unmatched to any gene: 7. CDR3 length: 15 residues. A remark on this clone: Its cognate antigen is unknown.

Sequenced sample: PBMCs. V is TRBV7-2 and J is TRBJ2-7, with 8 bases lining up with TRBD2. The receptor comes from a woman under 40 in good health and CMV-seronegative. CDR3 bases: TGTGCCAGCAGCCTTAGCGGGATGGTATCCTACGAGCAGTACTTC. Translation gives CASSLSGMVSYEQYF. Looking up the rest from reference TRBV7-2 and TRBJ2-7 gives the full variable domain: GAGVSQSPSNKVTEKGKDVELRCDPISGHTALYWYRQSLGQGLEFLIYFQGNSAPDKSGLPSDRFSAERTGGSVSTLTIQRTQQEDSAVYLCASSLSGMVSYEQYFGPGTRLTVT.